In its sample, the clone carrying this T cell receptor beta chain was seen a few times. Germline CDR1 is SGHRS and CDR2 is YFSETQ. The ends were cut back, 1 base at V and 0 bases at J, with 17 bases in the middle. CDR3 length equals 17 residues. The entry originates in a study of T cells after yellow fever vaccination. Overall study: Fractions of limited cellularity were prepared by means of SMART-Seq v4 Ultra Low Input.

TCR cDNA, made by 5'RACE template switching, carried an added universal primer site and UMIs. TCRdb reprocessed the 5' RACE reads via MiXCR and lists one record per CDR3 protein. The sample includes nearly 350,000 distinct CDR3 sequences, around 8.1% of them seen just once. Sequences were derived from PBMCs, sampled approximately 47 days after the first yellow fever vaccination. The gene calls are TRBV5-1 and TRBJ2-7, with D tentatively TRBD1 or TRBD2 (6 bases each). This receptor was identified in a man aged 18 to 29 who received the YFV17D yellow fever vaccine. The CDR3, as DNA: TGCGCCAGCAGCTTGCGAGACGGGGGCAGCAGCTCCTACGAGCAGTACTTC. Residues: CASSLRDGGSSSYEQYF.